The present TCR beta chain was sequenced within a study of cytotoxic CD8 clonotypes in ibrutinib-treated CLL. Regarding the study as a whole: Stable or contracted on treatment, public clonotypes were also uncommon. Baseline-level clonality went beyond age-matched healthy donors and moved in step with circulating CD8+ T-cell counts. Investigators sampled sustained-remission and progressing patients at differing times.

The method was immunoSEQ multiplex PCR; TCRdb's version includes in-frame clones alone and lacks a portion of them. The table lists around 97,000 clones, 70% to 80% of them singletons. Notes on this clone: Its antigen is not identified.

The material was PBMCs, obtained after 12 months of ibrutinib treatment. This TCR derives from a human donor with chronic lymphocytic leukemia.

As DNA, the CDR3 is TGTGCCAGCAGCCGGAGGGGGTTACACTCTGGAAACACCATATATTTT. Translated: CASSRRGLHSGNTIYF. The V gene is TRBV11-2, the J gene TRBJ1-3; D is possibly TRBD1 (6 bases). V gave up 5 bases and J gave up 0 bases, with 14 bases separating them. This CDR3 region has 16 residues. Germline values: CDR1 SGHAT, CDR2 FQNNGV. The full variable domain, with the rest looked up from reference TRBV11-2 and TRBJ1-3, is EAGVAQSPRYKIIEKRQSVAFWCNPISGHATLYWYQQILGQGPKLLIQFQNNGVVDDSQLPKDRFSAERLKGVDSTLKIQPAKLEDSAVYLCASSRRGLHSGNTIYFGEGSWLTVV.